Reported below is one TCR beta chain. Assay used: immunoSEQ multiplex PCR; TCRdb lists only in-frame clones, some missing. The sample shows 150,000 to 200,000 clones, 75% to 95% of them seen only once. The sample originates from a study of control samples from healthy donors and cancer patients. The specimen sequenced was blood. The sequence came from a woman in her twenties or thirties in good health.

Here the CDR3 DNA reads TGTGCCAGCAGCCTAATCGGACAGGGGGTAAGCCAAGAGACCCAGTACTTC. Its translation is CASSLIGQGVSQETQYF. V gene TRBV3-1 (or the pseudogene TRBV3-2) combines with J gene TRBJ2-5, with 10 positions matching TRBD1. Germline V gene sequence: CDR1 LGHDT, CDR2 YNNKEL (reference sequence). V gave up 4 bases and J gave up 1 base; unmatched junction bases: 9. The CDR3 consists of 17 residues.